This T cell receptor beta chain was documented in a study of T cells in Graves' hyperthyroidism and ophthalmopathy. Amplification of TCR beta CDR3 regions was performed using RNA transcripts as template. The TCR CDR3 first-round RT-PCR relied on the HTBI primer set. TCRdb re-derived calls from the multiplex PCR reads in MiXCR, one entry per CDR3 protein. Among 550,000 to 700,000 distinct CDR3 sequences listed, 46% were seen once. Trimming removed 4 bases from V and 3 bases from J, with 4 bases in between. From germline, CDR1 is SGHAT and CDR2 FQDESV (reference sequence). This CDR3 comprises 11 residues. This clonotype was detected many times. Its antigen is as yet unknown. Whole-study results and caveats: Ophthalmopathy, as predicted by the model, came a median around 6 months after the prediction. Blood samples included most of the expanded thyroid clonotypes exceeding 0.001.

Sequencing used peripheral blood or thyroid tissue (not recorded which). The chain joins TRBV11-1 to TRBJ2-7; D is ambiguous. The TCR comes from an adult woman with Graves' disease, either hyperthyroidism or ophthalmopathy (not recorded which). The CDR3 reads CASSSDYEQYF. CDR3 bases: TGTGCCAGCAGCTCCGACTACGAGCAGTACTTC.